The 12 T cell receptor beta chains in this list originate from one sample, sequenced in a study of blood T cell repertoires in COVID-19. TCRdb keeps only in-frame clones here, not all; method: immunoSEQ multiplex PCR. This sample has about 190,000 clones, with 85% to 90% found just once. The material sequenced was peripheral blood. These receptors originate from a man in his forties with active or convalescent COVID-19.

V is TRBV25-1 and J is TRBJ1-4; 7 bases are shared with TRBD1. The CDR3 runs to 16 residues. CDR1 is MGHDK and CDR2 is SYGVNS in the germline V gene. V was pared by 3 bases and J by 6 bases, with 10 bases of the junction left unmatched. The DNA of the CDR3 is TGTGCCAGCAGTGACCACGGCAGGGGGGACGATGAAAAACTGTTTTTT. Amino acid sequence: CASSDHGRGDDEKLFF.

V and J are TRBV2 and TRBJ1-1; D not resolved. V was cut by 7 bases and J by 2 bases, with 20 bases left in between. The CDR3 covers 16 residues. From germline, CDR1 is SNHLY and CDR2 FYNNEI. CDR3 sequence: CASTILAGSINTEAFF. The DNA of the CDR3 is TGTGCCAGCACCATACTAGCGGGATCGATTAACACTGAAGCTTTCTTT.

The rearrangement links TRBV11-2 to TRBJ2-1, with 10 nucleotides matching TRBD2. The germline V gene has CDR1 SGHAT and CDR2 FQNNGV. The CDR3 sequence is 15 residues long. Trimming took 5 bases from V and 12 from J; bases not matched to a gene: 13. This chain's CDR3 is CASSQYPLAGIGQFF. CDR3 in DNA: TGTGCCAGCAGCCAATACCCACTAGCGGGGATCGGGCAGTTCTTC.

This chain's CDR3 is CASSLGLAGGTTDTQYF. In DNA, the CDR3 is TGTGCCAGCAGCTTAGGGCTAGCGGGGGGAACCACAGATACGCAGTATTTT. This chain links TRBV7-2 with TRBJ2-3; 11 positions agree with TRBD2. CDR3 size: 17 residues. V lost 1 base, J lost 2 bases, and 5 bases stayed unmatched. The germline V gene has CDR1 SGHTA and CDR2 FQGNSA.

V and J are TRBV10-3 and TRBJ1-1, with no clear D. Germline V gene lookup returns CDR1 ENHRY and CDR2 SYGVKD. V lost 3 bases, J lost 3 bases, and 5 bases lay in between. This CDR3 is 12 amino acids long. CDR3 region: CAISEGDTEAFF. CDR3 bases: TGTGCCATCAGTGAAGGAGACACTGAAGCTTTCTTT.

V and J are TRBV6-1 and TRBJ2-1; 9 nucleotides match TRBD2. Germline V gives CDR1 MNHNS, CDR2 SASEGT. Trimming took 2 bases from V and 6 from J; bases not matched to a gene: 8. The CDR3 sequence is 16 residues long. CDR3 bases: TGTGCCAGCAGTGAAAGAAGGCTAGCGGGAACCAATGAGCAGTTCTTC. Protein sequence: CASSERRLAGTNEQFF.

Only one count was recorded for this clone. Additional DNA sequences in this sample encode the identical CDR3. The chain links TRBV6-5 to TRBJ1-1; no definite D call. Trimming shortened V by 5 bases and J by 1 base, and 8 bases separated the two germline ends. CDR1 MNHEY and CDR2 SVGAGI come from the germline V gene. The CDR3 is 13 amino acids. CDR3 sequence (DNA): TGTGCCAGCAGTCGGGGATCGAACACTGAAGCTTTCTTT. Protein: CASSRGSNTEAFF.

The V gene is TRBV12-5, the J gene TRBJ2-1, with 9 bases fitting TRBD2. This CDR3 comprises 16 residues. Trimming cost V 1 base and J 10 bases; bases outside gene matches: 11. Germline CDR1 is LGHNT and CDR2 is FRNRAP. The CDR3 here is CASGLGTTSGPREQFF. CDR3 bases: TGTGCTAGTGGTTTGGGGACGACTAGCGGCCCCAGGGAGCAGTTCTTC.

The chain joins TRBV7-8 to TRBJ1-1; 8 bases match TRBD1. There are 13 residues in the CDR3. V lost 3 bases and J lost 6; bases outside the gene matches: 3. Germline V gene sequence: CDR1 SGHVS, CDR2 FQNEAQ. The CDR3 coding sequence is TGTGCCAGCAGCTTGGACAGGGACGCTGAAGCTTTCTTT. Its translation: CASSLDRDAEAFF.

The rearrangement links TRBV7-6 to TRBJ1-4; weak D call: TRBD1 (6 bases). The V end lost 10 bases, the J end lost 5 bases, and 14 bases lay between the germline ends. Germline loops: CDR1 SGHVS, CDR2 FNYEAQ. The CDR3 is 13 amino acids. The CDR3 bases are TGTGCCACCCCCGGGACACCCAATGAAAAACTGTTTTTT. As protein: CATPGTPNEKLFF.

The chain joins TRBV7-6 to TRBJ2-2; unclear D gene. The CDR3 spans 15 residues. The V gene's germline CDR1 is SGHVS and CDR2 FNYEAQ. V gave up 5 bases and J gave up 1 base, with 11 bases separating them. The CDR3 DNA reads as TGTGCCAGCAGCCCGACCGCAGGGAACACCGGGGAGCTGTTTTTT. It yields the protein CASSPTAGNTGELFF.

The V and J genes are TRBV13 and TRBJ1-1, with unresolved D. Between the trimmed V and J ends, which lost 2 bases and 1 base, there was a span of 11 bases. Germline CDR1 PRHDT, CDR2 FYEKMQ (reference sequence). This CDR3 has 15 residues. Here the CDR3 reads CASSLTNQANTEAFF. The CDR3 region has the DNA TGTGCCAGCAGCTTAACTAACCAAGCGAACACTGAAGCTTTCTTT.